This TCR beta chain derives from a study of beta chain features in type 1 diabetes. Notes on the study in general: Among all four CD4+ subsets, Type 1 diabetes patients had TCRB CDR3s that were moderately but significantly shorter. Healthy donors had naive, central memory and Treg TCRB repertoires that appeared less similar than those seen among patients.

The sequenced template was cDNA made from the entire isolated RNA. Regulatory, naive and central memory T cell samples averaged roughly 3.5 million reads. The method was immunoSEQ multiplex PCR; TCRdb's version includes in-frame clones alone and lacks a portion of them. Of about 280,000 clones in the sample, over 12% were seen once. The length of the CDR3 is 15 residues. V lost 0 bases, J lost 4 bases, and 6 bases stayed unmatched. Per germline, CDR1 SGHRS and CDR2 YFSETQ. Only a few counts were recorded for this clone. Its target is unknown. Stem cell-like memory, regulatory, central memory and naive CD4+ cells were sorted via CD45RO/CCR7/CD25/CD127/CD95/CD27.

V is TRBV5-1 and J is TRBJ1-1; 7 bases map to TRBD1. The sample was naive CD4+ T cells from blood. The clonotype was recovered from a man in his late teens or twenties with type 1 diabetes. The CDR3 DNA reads TGCGCCAGCAGCTTGGATCCAGGGGGGAGCACTGAAGCTTTCTTT. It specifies CASSLDPGGSTEAFF.